Presented here are 20 T cell receptor beta chains from one specimen sequenced in a study of human T cells and chemical hapten exposure. From whole blood left unfractionated, total RNA was extracted. What the library attached to individual cDNA molecules were unique molecular identifiers. TCRdb processed the reads anew with MiXCR; each CDR3 protein has one entry. The repertoire has around 120,000 distinct CDR3 sequences, around 9% of them found once; the top ten carry around 1.5%. Sequenced sample: whole blood. These receptors all come from a human donor in good health. Some clones in this sample may be carry-over from other donors' samples.

Ten or more counts support this clonotype. V and J are TRBV18 and TRBJ2-3; tentatively, D is TRBD1 (6 bases). Looked up from germline, CDR1 is KGHSH and CDR2 is LQKENI. The CDR3 covers 15 residues. V lost 6 bases and J lost 1, with 14 bases in between. CDR3 nucleotide sequence: TGTGCCAGCTCGCAAAGCGAGGGGGGCACAGATACGCAGTATTTT. This encodes CASSQSEGGTDTQYF.

The chain carries TRBV6-2 or TRBV6-3 and TRBJ2-2; 7 bases are shared with TRBD1. The CDR3 runs 17 residues. The J segment lost 3 bases and the V segment lost 7 bases, leaving 14 bases of the junction unmatched. CDR1 MNHEY and CDR2 SVGEGT come from the germline V gene. The CDR3 spells CASTRRRGGSYTGELFF. The CDR3 DNA follows: TGTGCCAGCACACGCAGGCGAGGGGGCTCTTACACCGGGGAGCTGTTTTTT.

The gene calls are TRBV29-1 and TRBJ1-1; D gene unclear. The germline V gene encodes CDR1 SQVTM and CDR2 ANQGSEA. Trimming stripped 0 bases from V and 1 base from J, with 12 bases between. The CDR3 is 15 amino acids. CDR3 nucleotides: TGCAGCGTTGAAGATTTTGATAGGGAGAACACTGAAGCTTTCTTT. Residues: CSVEDFDRENTEAFF.

The J gene is TRBJ2-7, the V gene TRBV10-3; 11 positions match TRBD2. In germline, CDR1 is ENHRY, CDR2 SYGVKD. The V and J ends lost 2 bases and 3 bases, in that order; junction bases with no gene match: 6. The CDR3 contains 16 residues. The CDR3, as DNA: TGTGCCATCAGTGAGACTAGCGGGAGACGGAACTACGAGCAGTACTTC. Translating gives CAISETSGRRNYEQYF.

This clonotype was found many times. V usage is TRBV9 and J usage is TRBJ2-3; D is undetermined. Germline-derived CDR1 and CDR2 are SGDLS and YYNGEE. V gave up 3 bases and J gave up 1 base, with 12 bases separating them. The length of the CDR3 is 15 residues. The CDR3 region has the DNA TGTGCCAGCAGCGAGGCTAACAGTCGCACAGATACGCAGTATTTT. Its translation is CASSEANSRTDTQYF.

This clonotype was seen more than once but under ten times. The chain links TRBV27 to TRBJ2-2, with D possibly being TRBD2 (5 bases). V dropped 3 bases and J dropped 4 bases, with 12 bases sitting between them. Germline loops: CDR1 MNHEY, CDR2 SMNVEV (reference sequence). The CDR3 covers 15 residues. In DNA form, the CDR3 reads TGTGCCAGCAGTTTCAATAGCGAGGGCACCGGGGAGCTGTTTTTT. Amino acid sequence: CASSFNSEGTGELFF.

This clonotype has only a few counts. The genes are TRBV7-6 and TRBJ2-1; 14 bases line up with TRBD2. Germline V gene lookup returns CDR1 SGHVS and CDR2 FNYEAQ. The CDR3 is 20 residues long. V lost 4 bases, J lost 7 bases, and 18 bases stayed unmatched. The CDR3 reads CASSSRPGLAGERGLNEQFF. CDR3 bases: TGTGCCAGCAGCTCGAGGCCGGGACTAGCGGGAGAAAGGGGTCTGAATGAGCAGTTCTTC. The whole variable domain, remainder taken from reference TRBV7-6 and TRBJ2-1, is GAGVSQSPRYKVTKRGQDVALRCDPISGHVSLYWYRQALGQGPEFLTYFNYEAQQDKSGLPNDRFSAERPEGSISTLTIQRTEQRDSAMYRCASSSRPGLAGERGLNEQFFGPGTRLTVL.

The rearrangement joins TRBV20-1 to TRBJ2-7, with D possibly TRBD1 on 6 matching bases. Germline values: CDR1 DFQATT, CDR2 SNEGSKA (reference sequence). With 3 bases removed from V and 5 bases from J, the gap between germline ends came to 20 bases. The CDR3 sequence is 15 residues long. CDR3 protein: CSARLQQGVKDEQYF. The CDR3 coding sequence is TGCAGTGCTAGGCTCCAACAGGGTGTGAAAGACGAGCAGTACTTC.

The chain links TRBV29-1 to TRBJ2-7, with unresolved D. This CDR3 comprises 13 residues. The germline gives CDR1 SQVTM, CDR2 ANQGSEA. V was pared by 0 bases and J by 5 bases, with 11 bases between. CDR3 protein: CSVEDGVNDEQYF. For the CDR3, the DNA is TGCAGCGTTGAAGATGGGGTCAATGACGAGCAGTACTTC.

This clonotype appeared a few times. V is TRBV19 and J is TRBJ2-3, with 9 bases lining up with TRBD2. Trimming at V came to 3 bases and at J to 3 bases, leaving 10 bases not matched to a gene. The CDR3 spans 17 residues. Per the germline V gene, CDR1 is LNHDA and CDR2 is SQIVND (reference sequence). This CDR3 is CASSIPRLAGLTDTQYF. Written as DNA, the CDR3 is TGTGCCAGTAGTATCCCTCGGCTAGCGGGGTTGACAGATACGCAGTATTTT.

The V call is TRBV20-1, the J call TRBJ2-2, with 9 bases that match TRBD1. V was clipped by 0 bases and J by 4 bases; unmatched bases: 6. The length of the CDR3 is 16 residues. Germline lookup yields CDR1 DFQATT and CDR2 SNEGSKA (reference sequence). The CDR3 loop reads CSARDPGTGITGELFF. The CDR3 DNA follows: TGCAGTGCTAGAGATCCCGGGACAGGGATCACCGGGGAGCTGTTTTTT.

V usage is TRBV30 and J usage is TRBJ2-3; TRBD2 aligns across 7 bases. The germline V gene has CDR1 GTSNPN and CDR2 SVGIG (reference sequence). V trimming: 3 bases; J trimming: 2 bases; junction bases outside the gene matches: 11. The CDR3 loop spans 16 amino acids. The CDR3 reads CAWSRLSGGDTDTQYF. CDR3 sequence (DNA): TGTGCCTGGAGCCGGCTCTCGGGAGGCGACACAGATACGCAGTATTTT.

The CDR3 DNA reads TGCAGTGCCGAATACACCGGGGAGCTGTTTTTT. It encodes CSAEYTGELFF. The genes are TRBV20-1 and TRBJ2-2, with D unclear. The CDR3 is 11 amino acids. Germline V gene lookup returns CDR1 DFQATT and CDR2 SNEGSKA (reference sequence). V was pared by 6 bases and J by 3 bases, with 5 bases between.

The chain joins TRBV7-2 to TRBJ2-7; TRBD2 matches 8 bases. V was pared by 5 bases and J by 2 bases, with 8 bases of the junction left unmatched. The CDR3 is 15 residues long. The germline V gene encodes CDR1 SGHTA and CDR2 FQGNSA. The CDR3 loop reads CASSPTAGGAYEQYF. DNA of the CDR3: TGTGCCAGCAGCCCGACCGCCGGGGGGGCCTACGAGCAGTACTTC.

This clonotype was picked up many times. The gene calls are TRBV29-1 and TRBJ1-1; no reliable D call. The CDR3 is 11 amino acids. CDR1 SQVTM and CDR2 ANQGSEA come from the germline V gene. Deletions cut 6 bases from V and 10 bases from J, with 15 bases between. CDR3 in DNA: TGCAGCGTCGAGGACGTCGGAAGAGCTTTCTTT. This gives the protein CSVEDVGRAFF.

The chain links TRBV29-1 to TRBJ2-7; either TRBD1 or TRBD2 may supply D (5 bases each). Germline CDR1 SQVTM, CDR2 ANQGSEA. Trimming removed 4 bases at V and 1 base at J, with 20 bases between. The CDR3 contains 16 residues. DNA of the CDR3: TGCAGCGTTGGGGGTATGGGGGTCGGCGCTTCCTACGAGCAGTACTTC. Its translation: CSVGGMGVGASYEQYF.

For the CDR3, the DNA is TGTGCCAGCAGCTCAGGGTTCCCAGATACGCAGTATTTT. It yields the protein CASSSGFPDTQYF. The chain combines TRBV7-8 with TRBJ2-3, with D possibly TRBD1 on 5 matching bases. The germline V and J ends were trimmed by 4 bases and 4 bases, with 9 bases remaining between them. Germline V gene lookup returns CDR1 SGHVS and CDR2 FQNEAQ. This CDR3 comprises 13 residues.

The gene calls are TRBV4-3 and TRBJ1-4; D uncertain. V lost 1 base and J 1 base, leaving 7 bases between the germline ends. Germline assignment: CDR1 LGHNA and CDR2 YSLEER. The CDR3 covers 15 residues. The CDR3 is CASSQASGTNEKLFF. The DNA of the CDR3 is TGCGCCAGCAGCCAAGCAAGTGGAACTAATGAAAAACTGTTTTTT.

This clonotype was seen only a few times. The chain combines TRBV7-9 with TRBJ1-4; D uncertain. CDR3 size: 13 residues. Germline CDR1 and CDR2: SEHNR and FQNEAQ (reference sequence). V gave up 5 bases and J gave up 8 bases, with 12 bases separating them. The CDR3 DNA is TGTGCCAGCAGCCACGGCGCGGCCGAAAAACTGTTTTTT. Residues: CASSHGAAEKLFF.

The rearrangement joins TRBV7-9 to TRBJ2-7, with D perhaps TRBD1 or TRBD2 (6 bases each). There are 13 residues in the CDR3. Between the trimmed V and J ends, which lost 8 bases and 4 bases, there was a span of 15 bases. CDR1 and CDR2 (germline): SEHNR, FQNEAQ (reference sequence). The CDR3 protein is CASGGGVAYEQYF. DNA for the CDR3: TGTGCCAGCGGAGGGGGAGTCGCTTACGAGCAGTACTTC.